Following are 23 T cell receptor beta chains from one sample sequenced in a study of T cell changes during pregnancy in multiple sclerosis. This table comes from immunoSEQ multiplex PCR, and its TCRdb copy is limited to in-frame clones, with some not included. The sample has about 36,000 clones; 70% to 90% are singletons. Sequencing used CD8+ T cells from peripheral blood mononuclear cells, obtained in the third trimester of pregnancy. These receptors were taken from a female donor with multiple sclerosis, enrolled in a pregnancy study.

The chain couples TRBV11-2 to TRBJ2-7; D is unclear. V lost 1 base and J lost 0, with 10 bases in between. Looked up from germline, CDR1 is SGHAT and CDR2 is FQNNGV. The CDR3 length is 15 residues. The CDR3 nucleotides read TGTGCCAGCAGCTTAGGAGGTGCGAGCTCCTACGAGCAGTACTTC. It specifies CASSLGGASSYEQYF.

This chain uses TRBV7-9 with TRBJ1-1, with a weak D call TRBD1 (6 bases). V lost 3 bases and J 5 bases, leaving 22 bases between the germline ends. CDR1 SEHNR and CDR2 FQNEAQ come from the germline V gene (reference sequence). CDR3 length: 17 amino acids. CDR3 sequence (DNA): TGTGCCAGCAGCTTCCCCTGGGAAGGGGGTCGTAGGACTGAAGCTTTCTTT. Translated, it gives CASSFPWEGGRRTEAFF.

This clone appeared once. The J gene is TRBJ1-2, the V gene TRBV5-4, with 9 bases identical to TRBD1. The CDR3 totals 16 residues. Unmatched junction bases numbered 9, after V lost 5 bases and J lost 1 base. CDR1 is SGHNT and CDR2 is YYREEE in the germline V gene (reference sequence). The CDR3 spells CASSVPGQGLNYGYTF. The CDR3, as DNA: TGTGCCAGCAGTGTCCCGGGACAGGGACTTAACTATGGCTACACCTTC.

The J gene is TRBJ1-5, the V gene TRBV7-8; possible D gene TRBD1, 6 bases. Germline values: CDR1 SGHVS, CDR2 FQNEAQ. The CDR3 extends over 16 amino acids. Trimming pared 1 base from V and 6 bases from J, leaving 16 bases between. CDR3 bases: TGTGCCAGCAGCTTAGGTCGGGTTGGGGGCCCTCAGCCCCAGCATTTT. Translating it yields CASSLGRVGGPQPQHF.

The chain couples TRBV5-1 to TRBJ2-3; D may be TRBD1 (6 bases). Trimming took off 4 bases at V and 5 bases at J, with 20 bases between the two ends. The CDR3 is 16 residues long. Germline V gene sequence: CDR1 SGHRS, CDR2 YFSETQ. CDR3 coding DNA: TGCGCCAGCAGCCTGAGAAACAGGGACGGTTTAGATACGCAGTATTTT. This codes for CASSLRNRDGLDTQYF. Complete variable domain (other parts from reference TRBV5-1 and TRBJ2-3): KAGVTQTPRYLIKTRGQQVTLSCSPISGHRSVSWYQQTPGQGLQFLFEYFSETQRNKGNFPGRFSGRQFSNSRSEMNVSTLELGDSALYLCASSLRNRDGLDTQYFGPGTRLTVL.

The J gene is TRBJ2-7, the V gene TRBV16; 7 bases are shared with TRBD2. This CDR3 is built from 13 residues. In germline, CDR1 is KGHSY, CDR2 FQNENV. Losses at the gene ends were 4 bases for V and 3 bases for J; bases not matched to a gene: 3. The CDR3 sequence: CASSLGTNYEQYF. The CDR3 DNA sequence: TGTGCCAGCAGCCTTGGGACTAACTACGAGCAGTACTTC.

In DNA, the CDR3 is TGTGCCAGCAGTTACAGCGGCCGCTACTATGGCTACACCTTC. This gives the protein CASSYSGRYYGYTF. The V call is TRBV6-5, the J call TRBJ1-2; D not certain. From germline, CDR1 is MNHEY and CDR2 SVGAGI. V shed 2 bases and J shed 3 bases, with 10 bases lying between them. The CDR3 spans 14 residues.

A remark on this clone: The junction differs from germline at one of its ends, possibly a read error. The chain uses TRBV7-7 and TRBJ1-4, with 9 bases lining up with TRBD1. The germline CDR1 and CDR2 sequences are SSHAT and FNYEAQ (reference sequence). The CDR3 contains 14 residues. DNA for the CDR3: TGTGCTAGCAGCTTAGGACAGGGGCTCGAAAAACTGTTTTTT. Translating it yields CASSLGQGLEKLFF.

The gene calls are TRBV13 and TRBJ2-3, with no clear D. Per the germline V gene, CDR1 is PRHDT and CDR2 is FYEKMQ (reference sequence). The CDR3 extends over 15 amino acids. Trimming left V 3 bases short and J 2 bases short, with 12 bases between. CDR3 region: CASSLYPGSTDTQYF. The CDR3 bases are TGTGCCAGCAGCTTGTACCCAGGTTCCACAGATACGCAGTATTTT.

The genes are TRBV27 and TRBJ2-2; the match to TRBD2 covers 8 bases. V shed 8 bases and J 3 bases; nucleotides not matched to a gene: 5. This CDR3 spans 14 amino acids. Germline V gene sequence: CDR1 MNHEY, CDR2 SMNVEV (reference sequence). CDR3 coding DNA: TGTGCCAGCTCGGGGGGGGTATACACCGGGGAGCTGTTTTTT. It yields the protein CASSGGVYTGELFF.

This chain joins TRBV7-2 and TRBJ1-1; 8 nucleotides agree with TRBD1. From germline, CDR1 is SGHTA and CDR2 FQGNSA. CDR3 length: 14 amino acids. V lost 5 bases, J lost 5 bases, and 7 bases stayed unmatched. The CDR3: CASSAQGARTEAFF. The CDR3 DNA is TGTGCCAGCAGCGCTCAGGGGGCGCGAACTGAAGCTTTCTTT.

The chain is built from TRBV5-6 and TRBJ2-7, with D unclear. Trimming left V 4 bases short and J 4 bases short, with 12 bases between. In germline, CDR1 is SGHDT, CDR2 YYEEEE. This CDR3 has 13 residues. The CDR3 region is CASSPLSGYEQYF. DNA of the CDR3: TGTGCCAGCAGCCCCCTGTCGGGTTACGAGCAGTACTTC.

The chain carries TRBV19 and TRBJ1-2; possible D gene TRBD1, 6 bases. Looked up from germline, CDR1 is LNHDA and CDR2 is SQIVND (reference sequence). Trimming pared 7 bases from V and 4 bases from J, leaving 13 bases between. The CDR3 is made up of 13 amino acids. The CDR3 loop reads CASTWGRFYGYTF. The CDR3 DNA reads TGTGCCAGTACTTGGGGGCGGTTCTATGGCTACACCTTC.

V is TRBV27 and J is TRBJ1-1, with a possible D match to TRBD1 (5 bases). Germline V gives CDR1 MNHEY, CDR2 SMNVEV (reference sequence). The CDR3 runs 13 residues. Trimming removed 5 bases from V and 1 base from J, with 8 bases in between. CDR3 nucleotide sequence: TGTGCCAGCAGTCCTACAGGGAACACTGAAGCTTTCTTT. This codes for CASSPTGNTEAFF.

The V call is TRBV7-3, the J call TRBJ2-3; 9 positions match TRBD1. This CDR3 is built from 15 residues. J lost 4 bases, V lost 5 bases, and 7 bases had no gene match. The germline CDR1 and CDR2 sequences are SGHTA and FQGTGA. In DNA, the CDR3 is TGTGCCAGCAGCGCCCAGGACAGGGGCTCAGATACGCAGTATTTT. Encoded protein: CASSAQDRGSDTQYF.

This clone has a handful of counts. The chain recombines TRBV7-6 with TRBJ2-7; TRBD1 matches at 8 bases. V trimming: 0 bases; J trimming: 4 bases; junction bases outside the gene matches: 5. CDR3 length: 15 amino acids. Germline V gene data show CDR1 as SGHVS and CDR2 as FNYEAQ. The CDR3 sequence is CASSLAQGARYEQYF. The CDR3 DNA follows: TGTGCCAGCAGCTTAGCGCAGGGGGCGCGATACGAGCAGTACTTC.

The chain employs TRBV30 and TRBJ1-2, with TRBD1 matching over 8 bases. Germline V CDR1 and CDR2: GTSNPN, SVGIG (reference sequence). Germline trimming cut 0 bases from V and 4 bases from J; bases unmatched to any gene: 4. The CDR3 has 14 amino acids. CDR3 sequence (DNA): TGTGCCTGGAGTGTAGGGGACAGGACCTATGGCTACACCTTC. Translating it yields CAWSVGDRTYGYTF.

The genes are TRBV4-3 and TRBJ1-1, with D possibly matching TRBD1 (6 bases). The CDR3 is 16 residues long. CDR1 and CDR2 (germline): LGHNA, YSLEER. V was shortened by 2 bases and J by 0 bases, with 13 bases between the two germline ends. CDR3 sequence reads: CASSQLTGSMNTEAFF. The CDR3 region has the DNA TGCGCCAGCAGCCAACTAACAGGGTCAATGAACACTGAAGCTTTCTTT.

This clone was seen just once. The chain employs TRBV9 and TRBJ1-1; D is unresolved. Trimming removed 2 bases at V and 6 bases at J, with 17 bases between. Per germline, CDR1 SGDLS and CDR2 YYNGEE. This CDR3 spans 15 amino acids. The CDR3 reads CASSVRGLPGAEAFF. The CDR3 bases are TGTGCCAGCAGCGTCCGTGGGCTTCCTGGCGCTGAAGCTTTCTTT.

CDR3 bases: TGCGCCAGCACAGTAGAGGGGAAGAGCGGGGGTCCCCCCTACGAGCAGTACTTC. It is translated as CASTVEGKSGGPPYEQYF. The chain joins TRBV10-2 to TRBJ2-7, with 8 bases aligning to TRBD2. J was trimmed by 2 bases and V by 7 bases; bases with no gene match: 19. Germline CDR1 and CDR2: WSHSY and SAAADI. This CDR3 spans 18 amino acids.

This chain links TRBV5-4 with TRBJ2-1; 12 positions match TRBD2. CDR1 is SGHNT and CDR2 is YYREEE in the germline V gene (reference sequence). The CDR3 is made up of 20 amino acids. The V segment lost 0 bases and the J segment 0 bases; nucleotides outside the gene matches: 10. In DNA form, the CDR3 reads TGTGCCAGCAGCTTGGGTTGGCTAGCGGGGGGGGTAAGCTCCTACAATGAGCAGTTCTTC. As protein: CASSLGWLAGGVSSYNEQFF.

The V call is TRBV18, the J call TRBJ1-1; TRBD1 aligns across 7 bases. From germline, CDR1 is KGHSH and CDR2 LQKENI. Unmatched junction bases numbered 8, after V lost 4 bases and J lost 0 bases. The CDR3 is 16 amino acids. The CDR3 DNA is TGTGCCAGCTCACTCCGGGACAGTTACATGAACACTGAAGCTTTCTTT. Translation gives CASSLRDSYMNTEAFF. Filled out from reference TRBV18 and TRBJ1-1, the complete variable domain reads NAGVMQNPRHLVRRRGQEARLRCSPMKGHSHVYWYRQLPEEGLKFMVYLQKENIIDESGMPKERFSAEFPKEGPSILRIQQVVRGDSAAYFCASSLRDSYMNTEAFFGQGTRLTVV.

The chain has TRBV30 and TRBJ1-1; 7 nucleotides line up with TRBD1. Trimming at V came to 0 bases and at J to 10 bases, leaving 8 bases not matched to a gene. Germline V gene lookup returns CDR1 GTSNPN and CDR2 SVGIG (reference sequence). The CDR3 totals 13 residues. DNA for the CDR3: TGTGCCTGGAGTGTTCTAGGGGGCGAAGGAGCTTTCTTT. Its translation: CAWSVLGGEGAFF.